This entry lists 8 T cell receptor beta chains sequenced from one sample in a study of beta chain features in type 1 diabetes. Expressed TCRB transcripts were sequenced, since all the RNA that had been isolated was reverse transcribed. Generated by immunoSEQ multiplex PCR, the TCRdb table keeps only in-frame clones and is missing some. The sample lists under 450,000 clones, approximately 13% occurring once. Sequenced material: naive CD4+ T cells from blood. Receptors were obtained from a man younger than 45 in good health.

CDR3 amino acids: CASRPSGANVLTF. DNA for the CDR3: TGTGCCAGCAGACCGTCTGGGGCCAACGTCCTGACTTTC. The V call is TRBV9, the J call TRBJ2-6, with D uncertain. Trimming left V 5 bases short and J 1 base short, with 4 bases between. The CDR3 runs 13 residues. The germline gives CDR1 SGDLS, CDR2 YYNGEE.

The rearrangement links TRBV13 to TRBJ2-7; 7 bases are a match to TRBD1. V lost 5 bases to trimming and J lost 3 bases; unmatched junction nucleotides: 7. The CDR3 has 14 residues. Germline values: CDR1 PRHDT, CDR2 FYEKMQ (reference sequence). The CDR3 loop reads CASSPAGTVYEQYF. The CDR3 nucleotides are TGTGCCAGCAGCCCCGCCGGGACAGTCTACGAGCAGTACTTC.

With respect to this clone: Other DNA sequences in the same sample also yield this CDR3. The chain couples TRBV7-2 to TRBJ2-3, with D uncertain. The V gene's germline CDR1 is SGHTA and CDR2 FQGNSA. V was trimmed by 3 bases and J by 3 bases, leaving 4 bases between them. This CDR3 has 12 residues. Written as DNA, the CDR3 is TGTGCCAGCAGCTTTGGAACAGATACGCAGTATTTT. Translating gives CASSFGTDTQYF.

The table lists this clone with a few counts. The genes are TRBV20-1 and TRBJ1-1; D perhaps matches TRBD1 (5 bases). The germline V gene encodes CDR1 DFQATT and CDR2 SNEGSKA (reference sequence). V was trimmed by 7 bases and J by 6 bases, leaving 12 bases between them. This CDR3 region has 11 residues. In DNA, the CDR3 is TGCAGTGTGGAGGGGACCGCTGAAGCTTTCTTT. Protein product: CSVEGTAEAFF.

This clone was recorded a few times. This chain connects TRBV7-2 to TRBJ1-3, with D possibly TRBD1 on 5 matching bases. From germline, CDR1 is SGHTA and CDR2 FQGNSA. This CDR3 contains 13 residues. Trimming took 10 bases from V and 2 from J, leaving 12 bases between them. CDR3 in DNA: TGTGCCACCCAGGGAGAGCCTGGAAACACCATATATTTT. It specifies CATQGEPGNTIYF. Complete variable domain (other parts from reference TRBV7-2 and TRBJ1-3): GAGVSQSPSNKVTEKGKDVELRCDPISGHTALYWYRQSLGQGLEFLIYFQGNSAPDKSGLPSDRFSAERTGGSVSTLTIQRTQQEDSAVYLCATQGEPGNTIYFGEGSWLTVV.

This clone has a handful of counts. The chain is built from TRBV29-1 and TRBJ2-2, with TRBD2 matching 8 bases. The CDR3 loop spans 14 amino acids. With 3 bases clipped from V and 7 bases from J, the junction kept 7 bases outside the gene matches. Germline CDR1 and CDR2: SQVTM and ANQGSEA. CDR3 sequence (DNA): TGCAGCGTTGATACGACCGGGACTAGCGGGGAGCTGTTTTTT. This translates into CSVDTTGTSGELFF.

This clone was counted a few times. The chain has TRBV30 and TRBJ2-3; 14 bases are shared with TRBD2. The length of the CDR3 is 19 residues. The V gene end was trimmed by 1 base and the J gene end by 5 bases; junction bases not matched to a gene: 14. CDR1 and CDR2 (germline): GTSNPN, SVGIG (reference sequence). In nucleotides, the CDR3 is TGTGCCTGGAGTGGAAGCCCCGGACTAGCGGGGGGTTTTGGAGATACGCAGTATTTT. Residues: CAWSGSPGLAGGFGDTQYF. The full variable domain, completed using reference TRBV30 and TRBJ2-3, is SQTIHQWPATLVQPVGSPLSLECTVEGTSNPNLYWYRQAAGRGLQLLFYSVGIGQISSEVPQNLSASRPQDRQFILSSKKLLLSDSGFYLCAWSGSPGLAGGFGDTQYFGPGTRLTVL.

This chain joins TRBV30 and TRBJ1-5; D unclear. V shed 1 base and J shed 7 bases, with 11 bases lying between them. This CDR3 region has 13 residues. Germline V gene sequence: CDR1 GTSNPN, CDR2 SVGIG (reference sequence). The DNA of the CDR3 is TGTGCCTGGAGTGCTGCCGGACGCCAGCCCCAGCATTTT. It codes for CAWSAAGRQPQHF. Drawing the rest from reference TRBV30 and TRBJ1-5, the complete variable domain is SQTIHQWPATLVQPVGSPLSLECTVEGTSNPNLYWYRQAAGRGLQLLFYSVGIGQISSEVPQNLSASRPQDRQFILSSKKLLLSDSGFYLCAWSAAGRQPQHFGDGTRLSIL.